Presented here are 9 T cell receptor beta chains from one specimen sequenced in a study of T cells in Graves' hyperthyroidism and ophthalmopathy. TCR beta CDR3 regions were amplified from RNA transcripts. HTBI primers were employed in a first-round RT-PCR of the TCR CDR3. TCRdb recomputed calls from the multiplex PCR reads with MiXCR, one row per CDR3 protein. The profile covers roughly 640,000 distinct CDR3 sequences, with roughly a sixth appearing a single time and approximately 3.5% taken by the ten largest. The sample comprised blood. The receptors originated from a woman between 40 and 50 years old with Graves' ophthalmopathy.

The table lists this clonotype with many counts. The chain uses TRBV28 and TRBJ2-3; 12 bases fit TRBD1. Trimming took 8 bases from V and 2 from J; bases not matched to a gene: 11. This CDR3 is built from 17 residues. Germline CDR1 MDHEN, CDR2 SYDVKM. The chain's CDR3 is CASRSTGTGGYTDTQYF. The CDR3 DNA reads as TGTGCCAGCCGATCGACGGGGACAGGGGGCTACACAGATACGCAGTATTTT.

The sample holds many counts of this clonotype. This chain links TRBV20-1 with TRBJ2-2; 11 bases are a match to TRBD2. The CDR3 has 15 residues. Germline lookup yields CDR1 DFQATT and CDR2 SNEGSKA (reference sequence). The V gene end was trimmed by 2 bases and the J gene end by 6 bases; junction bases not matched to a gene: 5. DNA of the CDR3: TGCAGTGCTAGATTCGGGACTAGCGGCCCCGGGGAGCTGTTTTTT. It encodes CSARFGTSGPGELFF.

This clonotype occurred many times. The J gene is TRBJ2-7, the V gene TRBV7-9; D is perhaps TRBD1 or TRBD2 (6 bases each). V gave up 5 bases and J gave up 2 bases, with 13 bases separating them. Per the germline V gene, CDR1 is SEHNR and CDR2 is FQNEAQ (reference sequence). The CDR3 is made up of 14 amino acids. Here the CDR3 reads CASSDTGRTYEQYF. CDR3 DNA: TGTGCCAGCAGCGATACAGGGAGGACCTACGAGCAGTACTTC.

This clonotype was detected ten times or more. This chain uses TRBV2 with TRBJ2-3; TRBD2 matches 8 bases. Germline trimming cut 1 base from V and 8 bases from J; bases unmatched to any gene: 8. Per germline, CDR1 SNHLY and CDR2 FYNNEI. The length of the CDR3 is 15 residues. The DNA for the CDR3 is TGTGCCAGCAGTGAAGGAGCGGGGGCCGCCGTTACGCAGTATTTT. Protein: CASSEGAGAAVTQYF.

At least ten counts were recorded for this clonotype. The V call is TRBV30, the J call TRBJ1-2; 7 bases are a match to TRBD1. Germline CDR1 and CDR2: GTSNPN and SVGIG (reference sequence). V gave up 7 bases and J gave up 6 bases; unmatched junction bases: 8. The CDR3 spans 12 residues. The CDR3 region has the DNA TGTGCCTCTGAGACAGGGTACCATGGCTACACCTTC. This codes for CASETGYHGYTF.

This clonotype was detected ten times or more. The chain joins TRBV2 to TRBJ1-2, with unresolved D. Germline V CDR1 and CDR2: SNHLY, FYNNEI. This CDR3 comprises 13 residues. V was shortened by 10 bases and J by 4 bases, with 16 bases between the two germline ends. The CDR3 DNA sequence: TGTGCCACCACCCTTGAGGGAGCCTATGGCTACACCTTC. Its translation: CATTLEGAYGYTF.

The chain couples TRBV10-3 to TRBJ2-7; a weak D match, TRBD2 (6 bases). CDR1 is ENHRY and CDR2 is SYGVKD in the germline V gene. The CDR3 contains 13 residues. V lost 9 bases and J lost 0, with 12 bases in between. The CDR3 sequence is CAIRTNFSYEQYF. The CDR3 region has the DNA TGTGCCATACGGACTAATTTCTCCTACGAGCAGTACTTC.

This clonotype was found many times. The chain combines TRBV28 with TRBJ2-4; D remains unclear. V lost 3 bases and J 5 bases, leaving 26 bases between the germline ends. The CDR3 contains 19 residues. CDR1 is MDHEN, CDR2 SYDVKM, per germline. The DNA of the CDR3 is TGTGCCAGCAGTTTTTTGACGACTCCCATGACACAGTCTGAAAACATTCAGTACTTC. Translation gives CASSFLTTPMTQSENIQYF.

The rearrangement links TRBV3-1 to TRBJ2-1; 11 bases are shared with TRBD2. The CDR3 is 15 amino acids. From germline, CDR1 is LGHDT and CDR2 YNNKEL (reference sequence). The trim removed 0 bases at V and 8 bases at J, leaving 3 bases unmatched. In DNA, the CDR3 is TGTGCCAGCAGCCAAGATAGCGGGGGGGCCCATGAGCAGTTCTTC. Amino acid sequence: CASSQDSGGAHEQFF.